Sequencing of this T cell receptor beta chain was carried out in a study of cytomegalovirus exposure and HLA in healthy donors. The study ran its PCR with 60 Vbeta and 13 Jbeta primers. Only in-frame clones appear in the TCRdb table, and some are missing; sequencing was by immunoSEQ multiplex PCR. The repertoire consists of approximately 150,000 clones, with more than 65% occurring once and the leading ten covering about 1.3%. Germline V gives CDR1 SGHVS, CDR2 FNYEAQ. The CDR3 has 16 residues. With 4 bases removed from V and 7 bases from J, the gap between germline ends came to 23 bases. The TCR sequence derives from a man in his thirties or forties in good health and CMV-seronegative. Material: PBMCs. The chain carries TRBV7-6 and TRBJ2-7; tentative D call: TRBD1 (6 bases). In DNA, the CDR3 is TGTGCCAGCAGCTCTCGGACAGATCCAGTAAGAAGGGAGCAGTACTTC. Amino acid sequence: CASSSRTDPVRREQYF. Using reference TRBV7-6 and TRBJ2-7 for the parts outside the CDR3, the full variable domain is GAGVSQSPRYKVTKRGQDVALRCDPISGHVSLYWYRQALGQGPEFLTYFNYEAQQDKSGLPNDRFSAERPEGSISTLTIQRTEQRDSAMYRCASSSRTDPVRREQYFGPGTRLTVT.